The sequence of this T cell receptor beta chain was determined in a study of blood T cell repertoires in COVID-19. At the level of the study: Samples came from the United States, Italy and Spain, spanning acute and convalescent COVID-19. From T cells, B-cell-depleted T cells, or PBMCs came the material, which was cDNA or gDNA.

Per the original methods: Estimation of nucleated cell counts was performed using reference gene primer amplification. The method was immunoSEQ multiplex PCR; TCRdb's version includes in-frame clones alone and lacks a portion of them. V and J calls and clone size follow that table, whereas D and trimming were derived from the DNA. Of hundreds of thousands of clones listed, more than 75% were seen once; the top ten hold approximately 6%. Germline V gene lookup returns CDR1 KGHDR and CDR2 SFDVKD. The CDR3 has 14 residues. The V and J ends lost 5 bases and 2 bases respectively, with 10 bases between them.

The gene calls are TRBV24-1 and TRBJ2-3, with D possibly TRBD2 on 6 matching bases. The specimen sequenced was peripheral blood. This sequence was found in a woman older than 75 with COVID-19, enrolled during active disease. The CDR3 loop is CATSVAGFTDTQYF. In DNA, the CDR3 is TGTGCCACCAGTGTGGCGGGGTTCACAGATACGCAGTATTTT.